Listed here are 31 T cell receptor beta chains from one sample, sequenced in a study of blood T cell repertoires in COVID-19. Produced via immunoSEQ multiplex PCR; TCRdb's table is partial and in-frame only. The data hold fewer than 90,000 clones, with roughly four fifths observed a single time. The specimen was peripheral blood. These receptors originate from a man aged 45-60 years with acute or convalescent COVID-19.

V and J are TRBV6-5 and TRBJ2-3, with D perhaps TRBD2 (7 bases). CDR3 length equals 14 residues. With 8 bases removed from V and 5 bases from J, the gap between germline ends came to 17 bases. CDR1 MNHEY and CDR2 SVGAGI come from the germline V gene. The CDR3 nucleotides read TGTGCCAGCTCGGGGTGGGGGGGACAAGATACGCAGTATTTT. This translates into CASSGWGGQDTQYF.

The chain joins TRBV6-5 to TRBJ1-5; 7 positions match TRBD1. V lost 9 bases, J lost 4 bases, and 6 bases stayed unmatched. Germline CDR1 reads MNHEY; CDR2 reads SVGAGI. The length of the CDR3 is 13 residues. The CDR3 sequence is CARMDRPNQPQHF. CDR3 nucleotide sequence: TGTGCCAGAATGGACAGGCCTAATCAGCCCCAGCATTTT.

The CDR3: CASTDPGEAFF. The CDR3 DNA is TGTGCCAGCACCGACCCGGGTGAAGCTTTCTTT. The rearrangement uses TRBV28 and TRBJ1-1; D remains unclear. The V end lost 7 bases, the J end lost 7 bases, and 10 bases lay between the germline ends. This CDR3 is 11 amino acids long. Germline CDR1 and CDR2: MDHEN and SYDVKM. Looking up the rest from reference TRBV28 and TRBJ1-1 gives the full variable domain: DVKVTQSSRYLVKRTGEKVFLECVQDMDHENMFWYRQDPGLGLRLIYFSYDVKMKEKGDIPEGYSVSREKKERFSLILESASTNQTSMYLCASTDPGEAFFGQGTRLTVV.

This clone was seen more than once but under ten times. The chain has TRBV5-1 and TRBJ1-2, with D possibly TRBD1 on 6 matching bases. This CDR3 spans 14 amino acids. Trimming left V 4 bases short and J 6 bases short, with 16 bases between. Looked up from germline, CDR1 is SGHRS and CDR2 is YFSETQ. CDR3 in DNA: TGCGCCAGCAGCACGGGACAACCAAAAGATGGCTACACCTTC. It yields the protein CASSTGQPKDGYTF.

The CDR3 DNA follows: TGTGCCAGCAGCCCTCAGGGTTATACGCAGTATTTT. Its translation: CASSPQGYTQYF. The J gene is TRBJ2-3, the V gene TRBV7-2; TRBD1 might be the D (5 bases). The CDR3 consists of 12 residues. Germline values: CDR1 SGHTA, CDR2 FQGNSA. The V end lost 5 bases, the J end lost 7 bases, and 10 bases lay between the germline ends.

The chain uses TRBV7-9 and TRBJ1-4, with D possibly matching TRBD1 (6 bases). This CDR3 spans 15 amino acids. In germline, CDR1 is SEHNR, CDR2 FQNEAQ (reference sequence). The germline V and J ends were trimmed by 3 bases and 7 bases, with 15 bases remaining between them. The CDR3 DNA reads as TGTGCCAGCAGCTTTAGGCAGGGGAAGGGTGAAAAACTGTTTTTT. Amino acids: CASSFRQGKGEKLFF.

The rearrangement uses TRBV9 and TRBJ2-7; 7 nucleotides line up with TRBD1. CDR3 size: 16 residues. Trimming cost V 0 bases and J 1 base; bases outside gene matches: 7. Germline V gene sequence: CDR1 SGDLS, CDR2 YYNGEE. For the CDR3, the DNA is TGTGCCAGCAGCGTAGCTGGACAGGCCGGGTCCTACGAGCAGTACTTC. As protein: CASSVAGQAGSYEQYF. Variable domain in full (rest from reference TRBV9 and TRBJ2-7): DSGVTQTPKHLITATGQRVTLRCSPRSGDLSVYWYQQSLDQGLQFLIQYYNGEERAKGNILERFSAQQFPDLHSELNLSSLELGDSALYFCASSVAGQAGSYEQYFGPGTRLTVT.

V is TRBV2 and J is TRBJ1-5, with 7 positions matching TRBD1. Germline V gene lookup returns CDR1 SNHLY and CDR2 FYNNEI. This CDR3 comprises 16 residues. Trimming at V came to 6 bases and at J to 4 bases, leaving 12 bases not matched to a gene. The CDR3 reads CASRGSGTALNQPQHF. The CDR3 nucleotides read TGTGCCAGCAGGGGGTCCGGGACAGCCCTAAATCAGCCCCAGCATTTT.

V is TRBV29-1 and J is TRBJ2-1; 12 nucleotides agree with TRBD2. The V and J ends lost 2 bases and 8 bases, in that order; junction bases with no gene match: 4. Germline V gene sequence: CDR1 SQVTM, CDR2 ANQGSEA. The CDR3 sequence is 14 residues long. The CDR3 DNA sequence: TGCAGCGTTGAAAGGACTAGCGGGGTTTATGAGCAGTTCTTC. It yields the protein CSVERTSGVYEQFF.

This clone was observed a few times. This chain joins TRBV28 and TRBJ1-1, with 7 positions matching TRBD1. The CDR3 has 14 amino acids. The germline V gene has CDR1 MDHEN and CDR2 SYDVKM. The ends lost 6 bases at V and 3 bases at J; junction bases unmatched: 7. The CDR3 DNA follows: TGTGCCAGCAGCCACAGGGGAAGAGACACTGAAGCTTTCTTT. It is translated as CASSHRGRDTEAFF.

The rearrangement joins TRBV4-2 to TRBJ2-1, with a weak D call TRBD1 (6 bases). Germline V gene data show CDR1 as LGHNA and CDR2 as YNFKEQ. This CDR3 has 14 residues. The V end was cut by 0 bases, the J end by 7 bases, with 10 bases between. CDR3 coding DNA: TGTGCCAGCAGCCAAGACGTAACAGGGAATGAGCAGTTCTTC. Translated: CASSQDVTGNEQFF.

The V call is TRBV10-1, the J call TRBJ2-7; the match to TRBD1 covers 11 bases. Germline V CDR1 and CDR2: WNHNN, SYGVQD (reference sequence). The CDR3 is made up of 13 amino acids. V shed 3 bases and J 11 bases; nucleotides not matched to a gene: 6. The CDR3, as DNA: TGCGCCAGCAGTGATCTTGGACAGGGGGCTAAGTACTTC. Its protein product is CASSDLGQGAKYF.

The chain joins TRBV7-8 to TRBJ2-7, with 9 bases matching TRBD2. The CDR3 covers 17 residues. CDR1 is SGHVS and CDR2 is FQNEAQ in the germline V gene. The ends lost 4 bases at V and 0 bases at J; junction bases unmatched: 10. The CDR3 coding sequence is TGTGCCAGCAGCTCCCGAAGACTAGCGGTTAGCTCCTACGAGCAGTACTTC. It is translated as CASSSRRLAVSSYEQYF.

The chain has TRBV3-1 (or the pseudogene TRBV3-2) and TRBJ2-2, with 7 bases lining up with TRBD1. Per the germline V gene, CDR1 is LGHDT and CDR2 is YNNKEL (reference sequence). The CDR3 loop spans 20 amino acids. Germline trimming cut 4 bases from V and 0 bases from J; bases unmatched to any gene: 17. This CDR3 is CASSRTAFGTETANTGELFF. CDR3 bases: TGTGCCAGCAGCCGGACGGCCTTTGGGACAGAAACCGCGAACACCGGGGAGCTGTTTTTT.

The J gene is TRBJ2-7, the V gene TRBV28, with unresolved D. The CDR3 has 14 amino acids. Germline CDR1 and CDR2: MDHEN and SYDVKM. The V end lost 2 bases, the J end lost 0 bases, and 8 bases lay between the germline ends. CDR3 coding DNA: TGTGCCAGCAGTTTACAACAGAGCTCCTACGAGCAGTACTTC. It is translated as CASSLQQSSYEQYF.

This clone has only a few counts. The rearrangement links TRBV4-3 to TRBJ1-1; D gene ambiguous. CDR3 size: 13 residues. CDR1 and CDR2 from the germline V gene are LGHNA and YSLEER. The ends were cut back, 0 bases at V and 7 bases at J, with 9 bases in the middle. CDR3 DNA: TGCGCCAGCAGCCAAGATGGGCCAGTTGAAGCTTTCTTT. Translating gives CASSQDGPVEAFF.

This chain joins TRBV4-1 and TRBJ1-2; 8 bases map to TRBD1. J was trimmed by 7 bases and V by 0 bases; bases with no gene match: 7. The CDR3 runs 15 residues. Germline assignment: CDR1 MGHRA and CDR2 YSYEKL. The CDR3 here is CASSQDLDRVAGYTF. The CDR3 coding sequence is TGCGCCAGCAGCCAAGATCTGGACAGGGTAGCTGGCTACACCTTC.

This chain joins TRBV19 and TRBJ2-7, with 8 bases that match TRBD1. Per the germline V gene, CDR1 is LNHDA and CDR2 is SQIVND (reference sequence). The ends lost 5 bases at V and 4 bases at J; junction bases unmatched: 4. The CDR3 spans 13 residues. In nucleotides, the CDR3 is TGTGCCAGTAGTCAGGGGGCAGTGTACGAGCAGTACTTC. This sequence encodes CASSQGAVYEQYF.

This clone came up once. The chain combines TRBV27 with TRBJ1-5; the match to TRBD1 covers 8 bases. Germline trimming cut 5 bases from V and 9 bases from J; bases unmatched to any gene: 15. Germline lookup yields CDR1 MNHEY and CDR2 SMNVEV (reference sequence). The CDR3 covers 16 residues. The CDR3 loop is CASSPGTGRFRAPQHF. The CDR3 DNA follows: TGTGCCAGCAGTCCCGGGACAGGAAGATTCCGTGCGCCCCAGCATTTT.

This clone came up once. This chain connects TRBV27 to TRBJ2-5; D possibly corresponds to TRBD1 (6 bases). CDR3 length: 13 amino acids. The V and J ends lost 2 bases and 3 bases respectively, with 7 bases between them. Germline CDR1 is MNHEY and CDR2 is SMNVEV (reference sequence). CDR3 coding DNA: TGTGCCAGCAGTTTAACAGGGAAAGAGACCCAGTACTTC. This translates into CASSLTGKETQYF.

As DNA, the CDR3 is TGTGCCAGCAGCTCACAGGGGGCAGGGAACACTGAAGCTTTCTTT. Its translation: CASSSQGAGNTEAFF. The chain carries TRBV7-3 and TRBJ1-1, with 9 nucleotides matching TRBD1. Trimming removed 4 bases from V and 1 base from J; junction bases left unmatched: 4. This CDR3 has 15 amino acids. Germline V CDR1 and CDR2: SGHTA, FQGTGA.

The chain combines TRBV4-2 with TRBJ2-2; the D gene is possibly TRBD2 (6 bases). This CDR3 has 16 residues. Per germline, CDR1 LGHNA and CDR2 YNFKEQ. With 4 bases removed from V and 1 base from J, the gap between germline ends came to 13 bases. The chain's CDR3 is CASSPEARGNTGELFF. For the CDR3, the DNA is TGTGCCAGCAGCCCCGAGGCGCGGGGGAACACCGGGGAGCTGTTTTTT.

This chain links TRBV3-1 (or the pseudogene TRBV3-2) with TRBJ1-2, with 7 bases that match TRBD1. V lost 8 bases to trimming and J lost 4 bases; unmatched junction nucleotides: 10. This CDR3 contains 14 residues. CDR1 LGHDT and CDR2 YNNKEL come from the germline V gene (reference sequence). CDR3 DNA sequence: TGTGCCAGCGTCGGCACCGGGACAGCCTATGGCTACACCTTC. It specifies CASVGTGTAYGYTF.

This clone has just a few counts. The chain is built from TRBV24-1 and TRBJ1-2, with a possible D match to TRBD1 (5 bases). The CDR3 totals 13 residues. V lost 3 bases to trimming and J lost 7 bases, with 11 bases between them. Germline V gene lookup returns CDR1 KGHDR and CDR2 SFDVKD. This CDR3 is CATSDRGSSGYTF. CDR3 in DNA: TGTGCCACCAGTGATCGGGGGAGCAGTGGCTACACCTTC.

This clone has only a few counts. The chain joins TRBV6-5 to TRBJ1-4; D unclear. This CDR3 spans 16 amino acids. CDR1 is MNHEY and CDR2 is SVGAGI in the germline V gene. Trimming pared 2 bases from V and 8 bases from J, leaving 18 bases between. CDR3 DNA: TGTGCCAGCAGTTACATCCAGGCTCAAGGATGGGAAAAACTGTTTTTT. Amino acids: CASSYIQAQGWEKLFF.

This rearrangement joins TRBV6-6 to TRBJ1-1, with 11 bases lining up with TRBD1. The CDR3 contains 15 residues. The V gene end was trimmed by 6 bases and the J gene end by 5 bases; junction bases not matched to a gene: 8. Germline-derived CDR1 and CDR2 are MNHNY and SVGAGI (reference sequence). CDR3 sequence reads: CASRPGTGGKTEAFF. The CDR3, as DNA: TGTGCCAGCAGGCCGGGGACAGGGGGAAAAACTGAAGCTTTCTTT.

This clone was counted between two and nine times. The genes are TRBV7-9 and TRBJ1-4, with TRBD1 matching 9 bases. The V and J ends lost 6 bases and 7 bases, in that order; junction bases with no gene match: 9. The CDR3 sequence is 15 residues long. Germline values: CDR1 SEHNR, CDR2 FQNEAQ (reference sequence). Written as DNA, the CDR3 is TGTGCCAGCAGTTTTTCCGGGACAGGGCTTGAAAAACTGTTTTTT. This sequence encodes CASSFSGTGLEKLFF.

The chain joins TRBV3-1 (or the pseudogene TRBV3-2) to TRBJ1-2, with D maybe TRBD1 (5 bases). CDR1 and CDR2 (germline): LGHDT, YNNKEL (reference sequence). Trimming took 0 bases from V and 7 from J, leaving 9 bases between them. The CDR3 totals 13 residues. In DNA form, the CDR3 reads TGTGCCAGCAGCCAAGACAGGGCTGGTGGCTACACCTTC. This gives the protein CASSQDRAGGYTF.

The J gene is TRBJ2-1, the V gene TRBV9; possibly TRBD2 for D (6 bases). The CDR3 is 17 amino acids. CDR1 and CDR2 from the germline V gene are SGDLS and YYNGEE. V dropped 4 bases and J dropped 0 bases, with 17 bases sitting between them. In DNA form, the CDR3 reads TGTGCCAGCAGCCTAAGAGGGGAGGTATTCTCCTACAATGAGCAGTTCTTC. Protein product: CASSLRGEVFSYNEQFF.

V usage is TRBV2 and J usage is TRBJ1-1; 11 bases are shared with TRBD1. The CDR3 is 16 residues long. V gave up 5 bases and J gave up 1 base; unmatched junction bases: 6. Per germline, CDR1 SNHLY and CDR2 FYNNEI. The CDR3 bases are TGTGCCAGCAGTAGGGGACAGGGGGTGGGGAACACTGAAGCTTTCTTT. It yields the protein CASSRGQGVGNTEAFF.

The chain combines TRBV3-1 (or the pseudogene TRBV3-2) with TRBJ2-7; D possibly corresponds to TRBD1 (5 bases). CDR1 is LGHDT and CDR2 is YNNKEL in the germline V gene (reference sequence). The CDR3 has 13 residues. Trimming pared 1 base from V and 4 bases from J, leaving 8 bases between. CDR3 sequence (DNA): TGTGCCAGCAGCCAAGTTGACAGTTACGAGCAGTACTTC. Its translation is CASSQVDSYEQYF.